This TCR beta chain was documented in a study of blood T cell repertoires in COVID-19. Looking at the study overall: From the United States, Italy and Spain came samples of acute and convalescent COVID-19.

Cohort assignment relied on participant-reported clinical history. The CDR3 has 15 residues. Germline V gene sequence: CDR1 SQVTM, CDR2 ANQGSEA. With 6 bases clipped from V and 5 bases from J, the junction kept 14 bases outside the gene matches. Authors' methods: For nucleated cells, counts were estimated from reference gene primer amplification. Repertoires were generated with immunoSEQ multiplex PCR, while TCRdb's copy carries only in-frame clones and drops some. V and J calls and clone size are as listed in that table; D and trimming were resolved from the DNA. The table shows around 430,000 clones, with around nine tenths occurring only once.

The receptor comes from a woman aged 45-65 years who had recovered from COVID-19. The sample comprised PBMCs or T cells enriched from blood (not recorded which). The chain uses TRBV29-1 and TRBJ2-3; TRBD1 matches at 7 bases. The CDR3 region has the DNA TGCAGCGTATCCGGGACAGCCATTTTGGAAGATACGCAGTATTTT. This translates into CSVSGTAILEDTQYF.